The entry below gives a single T cell receptor (beta chain) sequence along with its context. The entry originates in a study of response to subunit inactivated influenza vaccine. Germline V gene data show CDR1 as SQVTM and CDR2 as ANQGSEA. With 6 bases clipped from V and 5 bases from J, the junction kept 17 bases outside the gene matches. The CDR3 contains 16 residues. TCRdb itself ran the RT-PCR reads through MiXCR, one entry per CDR3 protein. The table lists about 620,000 distinct CDR3 sequences, about 11% of them singletons, with approximately 10% in the top ten. These data were also filed under a second study, of T cells expressing NK-cell markers. From that second work: A 5'RACE template switching approach incorporating UMIs was used to make TCR beta cDNA. Source material for TCR beta repertoires consisted of sorted CD3+CD56+NKG2C+, CD3+CD56+NKG2C- and CD3+CD56-NKG2C+ T cells. One observes that, in a few donors, these clonotypes were also the leading ones within the CD3+CD56-NKG2C+ fraction. HCMV specificity of the expanded NKG2C+ T cell clones was not established.

This sequence was found in a man in his fifties who received an inactivated influenza vaccine. V usage is TRBV29-1 and J usage is TRBJ2-7; TRBD1 agrees at 9 bases. Specimen: PBMCs from blood, collected on the day of vaccination. The CDR3 bases are TGCAGCGTGACGGGGGACAGGGCAAAAACTCTGGACGAGCAGTACTTC. Its protein product is CSVTGDRAKTLDEQYF.